This T cell receptor beta chain was obtained from a study of spatial heterogeneity in lung cancer (dated by TCRdb to the late 2010s). With respect to the entire study: More beta-chain than alpha-chain transcripts were consistently detected, likely reflecting higher beta-chain transcript abundance. In the raw uncorrected reads, each unique combination of TCR and UMI appeared more than ten times on average. In non-small cell lung cancer, the study made a quantitative comparison of TCR alpha and beta repertoires among multiple tumor regions, matched nontumor lung and blood. TCR repertoire features were related to nonsynonymous mutation counts determined by whole-exome sequencing of tumor tissue. At surgery, roughly 220 tumor regions, almost 65 matched nontumor lung samples and a few dozen PBMC samples were TCR-sequenced for both alpha and beta chains.

The V end loses 0 bases and the J end loses 13 bases, and a stretch of 16 bases separates them. From a lookup of the germline V gene, CDR1 and CDR2 are SGHTA and FQGNSA. The CDR3 holds 14 amino acids from the cysteine to the phenylalanine. Only CDR3 DNA is held: 42 bases, read in frame from base 1. Sample time point, as interpreted from the label and publication: sample taken at primary tumor resection. TCR sequencing used whole RNA extracted from tumor and nontumor lung tissue, or from cryopreserved PBMC samples, without cell sorting. Samples were obtained from approximately 76 patients with early-stage, untreated non-small cell lung cancer from the lung TRACERx cohort. Only patients for whom sufficient RNA was available from at least two tumor regions were selected for TCR sequencing. Receptor amplification or capture employed 5' RACE. TCRdb lists the instrument as NextSeq 500. To allow correction of PCR and sequencing errors, the TCR library protocol tagged every TCR cDNA molecule with a unique molecular identifier. The published analysis was carried out like this. TCR identification, UMI-based error correction and CDR3 extraction were all carried out with Decombinator tools. TCRs above a frequency of 2 per 1,000, corresponding to the top 1% of the tumor frequency distribution, were defined as expanded. Each repertoire was subsampled 100 times to 5,000 TCRs, after which Renyi diversity was computed with the R vegan package. CDR3 similarity networks were built from amino acid triplet string-kernel similarity, with CDR3s being connected when pairwise similarity was above 0.82. TCRdb trimmed public reads at Q25 via fastp, called clones via MiXCR and kept in-frame beta chains. Each entry is one CDR3 protein sequence, shown with its most common DNA and genes. The V and J calls and clone size come from TCRdb's table, not from the authors' own analysis. The sample data list about 7,900 distinct CDR3 sequences, and about 4.6% of these were observed just once. Jointly, the top ten make up over 25% of the sample.

Many counts were recorded for this clonotype. Its target antigen remains unknown. No much larger clonotype is one base removed from it; base qualities were not supplied. This beta chain is off target for a library built for alpha chains, so its abundance means little. Study-wide findings and limitations: Additional single-cell paired TCR alpha and beta sequencing was considered necessary to confirm, at a functional level, the hypothesis that regional TCRs recognize regional mutations. Ubiquitous expanded tumor TCRs were detected in blood more often at tumor resection than at routine follow-up.

The TCR comes from a male donor with early-stage non-small cell lung cancer. The sample in question was PBMCs, obtained at surgery. The rearrangement combines TRBV7-2 with TRBJ2-1; TRBD1 is possibly the D segment (6 matching bases). The CDR3 is CASSLAERRTVQFF. Here is the DNA: TGTGCCAGCAGCTTAGCGGAAAGACGGACAGTTCAGTTCTTC.